The rows below give T cell receptor beta chains drawn from one sample of a study of stem cell transplantation in POMP-related autoinflammatory disease. Sequencing used immunoSEQ multiplex PCR; TCRdb keeps in-frame clones, though not all of them. The table records about 7,800 clones, approximately 85% of them present only once. Source: CD8+ T cells from PBMCs, taken after stem cell transplantation. These receptors were obtained from a human patient with POMP-related autoinflammation and immune dysregulation (PRAID). The T cells may come from the graft donor. CDR3s include the opening cysteine and the closing phenylalanine or tryptophan. D genes are given only for firm matches. Size values are once, few and many counts, or a class for expanded clones, and some rows have none.

abundance: once
v_gene: TRBV5-1
j_gene: TRBJ1-1
d_gene: TRBD1
CDR3nt: TGCGCCAGCAGCTCCGGACAGGGAAGGACTGAAGCTTTCTTT
CDR3aa: CASSSGQGRTEAFF

abundance: NA
v_gene: TRBV24-1
j_gene: TRBJ1-5
d_gene: NA
CDR3nt: TGTGCCACCAGTGATTCAAGGGCGTTTGGGGTTCAGCCCCAGCATTTT
CDR3aa: CATSDSRAFGVQPQHF

abundance: NA
v_gene: TRBV9
j_gene: TRBJ2-7
d_gene: NA
CDR3nt: TGTGCCAGCAGCCAGAACCCCTACGAGCAGTACTTC
CDR3aa: CASSQNPYEQYF

abundance: NA
v_gene: TRBV3-1/TRBV3-2
j_gene: TRBJ1-1
d_gene: NA
CDR3nt: TGTGCCAGCAGCCAGGGCCCGAACACTGAAGCTTTCTTT
CDR3aa: CASSQGPNTEAFF

abundance: NA
v_gene: TRBV4-1
j_gene: TRBJ2-4
d_gene: NA
CDR3nt: TGCGCCAGCAGCCAAATGAACATTCAGTACTTC
CDR3aa: CASSQMNIQYF

abundance: NA
v_gene: TRBV4-1
j_gene: TRBJ2-1
d_gene: NA
CDR3nt: TGCGCCAGCAGCCCCATGGTGGGTGAGAGGAAGCAGTTCTTC
CDR3aa: CASSPMVGERKQFF

abundance: NA
v_gene: TRBV28
j_gene: TRBJ1-6
d_gene: TRBD1
CDR3nt: TGTGCCAGCAGTTTAAGACAGGGGGCAGATCCTTATAATTCACCCCTCCACTTT
CDR3aa: CASSLRQGADPYNSPLHF

abundance: NA
v_gene: TRBV24-1
j_gene: TRBJ2-1
d_gene: TRBD1
CDR3nt: TGTGCCACCAGTGATTATGACAGGGACTCCTACAATGAGCAGTTCTTC
CDR3aa: CATSDYDRDSYNEQFF

abundance: NA
v_gene: TRBV19
j_gene: TRBJ1-4
d_gene: TRBD1
CDR3nt: TGTGCCAGTAGTACCTCGGGACAGATATTTGAAAAACTGTTTTTT
CDR3aa: CASSTSGQIFEKLFF

abundance: few
v_gene: TRBV19
j_gene: TRBJ1-1
d_gene: NA
CDR3nt: TGTGCCAGTAGTATCGGGGGACAGAACACTGAAGCTTTCTTT
CDR3aa: CASSIGGQNTEAFF

abundance: NA
v_gene: TRBV5-6
j_gene: TRBJ2-7
d_gene: TRBD2
CDR3nt: TGTGCCAGCAGCAAGGCACCACTAGCGGGTGGCAGTGGCGAGCAGTACTTC
CDR3aa: CASSKAPLAGGSGEQYF

abundance: NA
v_gene: TRBV3-1/TRBV3-2
j_gene: TRBJ2-5
d_gene: NA
CDR3nt: TGTGCCAGCAGCCACGTAACAGGGGGGGAAGAGACCCAGTACTTC
CDR3aa: CASSHVTGGEETQYF

abundance: NA
v_gene: TRBV28
j_gene: TRBJ1-3
d_gene: NA
CDR3nt: TGTGCCAGCAGTCTTATGCCCGTCAGGTTCTCTGGAAACACCATATATTTT
CDR3aa: CASSLMPVRFSGNTIYF

abundance: once
v_gene: TRBV30
j_gene: TRBJ2-5
d_gene: NA
CDR3nt: TGTGCCTGGAGTGGGTTGGGTGCGGAGACCCAGTACTTC
CDR3aa: CAWSGLGAETQYF

abundance: NA
v_gene: TRBV28
j_gene: TRBJ2-7
d_gene: NA
CDR3nt: TGTGCCAGCAGTTTTAGGCCGGGGACCGAGCAGTACTTC
CDR3aa: CASSFRPGTEQYF

abundance: NA
v_gene: TRBV10-2
j_gene: TRBJ1-1
d_gene: NA
CDR3nt: TGCGCCAGCAGGGACACAACTGAAGCTTTCTTT
CDR3aa: CASRDTTEAFF

abundance: NA
v_gene: TRBV25-1
j_gene: TRBJ1-5
d_gene: NA
CDR3nt: TGTGCCAGCACTCGACCTAAGGGGTCCTGGTATAGCAATCAGCCCCAGCATTTT
CDR3aa: CASTRPKGSWYSNQPQHF

abundance: NA
v_gene: TRBV9
j_gene: TRBJ2-1
d_gene: TRBD2
CDR3nt: TGTGCCAGCAGCCCAAGTGGCCGGGTGGGGACTAGCGGGATCCTAGATCAGTTCTTC
CDR3aa: CASSPSGRVGTSGILDQFF

abundance: NA
v_gene: TRBV30
j_gene: TRBJ2-4
d_gene: NA
CDR3nt: TGTGCCTGGAGTGCAGGTTCTGGGGACATTCAGTACTTC
CDR3aa: CAWSAGSGDIQYF

abundance: NA
v_gene: TRBV4-1
j_gene: TRBJ2-1
d_gene: NA
CDR3nt: TGCGCCAGCAGCCAGCACACCAACAATGAGCAGTTCTTC
CDR3aa: CASSQHTNNEQFF